The 2 T cell receptor beta chains below were found in one sample sequenced in a study of blood T cell repertoires in COVID-19. Sequencing was performed with immunoSEQ multiplex PCR; in TCRdb, only in-frame clones are kept and a portion is missing. The sample shows about 220,000 clones, around 82% of them seen only once. What was sequenced was peripheral blood. The source of these receptors is a human donor in a cohort sampled during active COVID-19.

V is TRBV5-1 and J is TRBJ2-1, with 10 bases fitting TRBD2. The germline gives CDR1 SGHRS, CDR2 YFSETQ. V dropped 0 bases and J dropped 9; count of bases not matched to a gene: 6. The length of the CDR3 is 15 residues. The CDR3: CASSLEVAGGSEQFF. The DNA for the CDR3 is TGCGCCAGCAGCTTGGAGGTAGCGGGGGGTTCTGAGCAGTTCTTC.

V and J are TRBV24-1 and TRBJ2-7, with a tentative D call TRBD2 (6 bases). CDR1 KGHDR and CDR2 SFDVKD come from the germline V gene. Between the trimmed V and J ends, which lost 5 bases and 3 bases, there was a span of 16 bases. There are 15 residues in the CDR3. The CDR3 is CATSARRAGIYEQYF. The CDR3, as DNA: TGTGCCACCAGTGCCCGGAGGGCAGGGATCTACGAGCAGTACTTC.